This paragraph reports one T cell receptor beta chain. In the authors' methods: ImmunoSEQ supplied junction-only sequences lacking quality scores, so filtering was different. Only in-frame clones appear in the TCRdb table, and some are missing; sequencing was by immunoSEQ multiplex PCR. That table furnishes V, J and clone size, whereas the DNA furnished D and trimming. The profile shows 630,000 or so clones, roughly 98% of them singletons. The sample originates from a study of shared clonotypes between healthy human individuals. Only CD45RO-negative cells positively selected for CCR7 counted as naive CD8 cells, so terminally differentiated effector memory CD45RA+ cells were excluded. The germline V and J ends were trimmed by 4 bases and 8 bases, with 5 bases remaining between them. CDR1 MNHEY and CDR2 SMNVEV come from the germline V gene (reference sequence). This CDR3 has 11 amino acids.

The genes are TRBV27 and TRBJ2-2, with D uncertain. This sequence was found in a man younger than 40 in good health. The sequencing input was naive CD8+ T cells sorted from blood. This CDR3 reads CASSSGGELFF. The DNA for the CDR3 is TGTGCCAGCAGTTCGGGTGGGGAGCTGTTTTTT.